This TCR beta chain comes out of a study of post-analysis software for immune sequencing data. Study-level information: Relapsing-remitting, secondary progressive and progressive-relapsing multiple sclerosis were all included among the disease courses. Overall study results and limits: Versus controls, multiple sclerosis patients showed significantly lower diversity (normalized Chao1). Pronounced co-clustering by F measure was evident among identically batched samples. Patients had higher frequencies than controls of four to six TRBV segments, including TRBV5-6, TRBV5-1 and TRBV20-1.

The TCR beta cDNA libraries carried unique molecular identifiers. There were 1 to 10 million T cells, and 480,000 or so cDNA molecules came from them. Each CDR3 protein gets one entry after TCRdb re-called the PCR reads with MiXCR. The sample shows 500,000 to 600,000 distinct CDR3 sequences, about 40% of them seen only once. The CDR3 length is 15 residues. Germline values: CDR1 ENHRY, CDR2 SYGVKD. Trimming stripped 5 bases from V and 6 bases from J, with 14 bases between. As concerns this clonotype: As yet, its antigen is unknown.

The rearrangement joins TRBV10-3 to TRBJ1-6; D not resolved. The sample consisted of blood. The receptor comes from a girl between 5 and 17 years old with multiple sclerosis. CDR3 in DNA: TGTGCCATCAGTATCCGTGGTGAGGGTAATTCACCCCTCCACTTT. It encodes CAISIRGEGNSPLHF.